This is a list of T cell receptor beta chains from one sample in a study of control samples from healthy donors and cancer patients. The protocol was immunoSEQ multiplex PCR, while the TCRdb copy is restricted to in-frame clones and leaves out a portion. The sample lists over 110,000 clones, just under 95% occurring once. The sequenced sample consisted of blood. The source of these receptors is a man between 25 and 39 years old in good health. CDR3s include the opening cysteine and the closing phenylalanine or tryptophan. A D gene is named only where the DNA matches it firmly. Clone size is given for some rows only: seen once, a few or many times, or a class if the clone is expanded.

J: TRBJ2-7; size: -; V: TRBV19; D: -; DNA: TGTGCCAGTAGTAGCGAAGGACACTACGAGCAGTACTTC; CDR3: CASSSEGHYEQYF
J: TRBJ2-2; size: -; V: TRBV18; D: -; DNA: TGTGCCAGCTCACCCACAGGGTTTACTGCTACCGGGGAGCTGTTTTTT; CDR3: CASSPTGFTATGELFF
J: TRBJ1-2; size: -; V: TRBV2; D: -; DNA: TGTGCCAGCAGTGGGGCGGCGGACAGCCACGGGGTGAACTATGGCTACACCTTC; CDR3: CASSGAADSHGVNYGYTF
J: TRBJ1-1; size: -; V: TRBV27; D: TRBD1; DNA: TGTGCCAGCAGTGCGACAGGGGTTCACACTGAAGCTTTCTTT; CDR3: CASSATGVHTEAFF
J: TRBJ1-6; size: once; V: TRBV7-3; D: -; DNA: TGTGCCAGCAGCCTATCGGGGGGGGTCTCTTCACCCCTCCACTTT; CDR3: CASSLSGGVSSPLHF
J: TRBJ2-3; size: -; V: TRBV6-5; D: TRBD2; DNA: TGTGCCAGTACTAGCGGGAGTGGGGGGGCAGATACGCAGTATTTT; CDR3: CASTSGSGGADTQYF
J: TRBJ2-3; size: -; V: TRBV9; D: -; DNA: TGTGCCAGCAGCGTAGTGGAGGGGCGCACAGATACGCAGTATTTT; CDR3: CASSVVEGRTDTQYF
J: TRBJ2-7; size: once; V: TRBV27; D: TRBD2; DNA: TGTGCCAGCAGTTTAGTCATGGGACTAGCGGGCTACGAGCAGTACTTC; CDR3: CASSLVMGLAGYEQYF
J: TRBJ2-2; size: -; V: TRBV30; D: TRBD2; DNA: TGTGCCTGGAGTCCAACCGAACTCCGGCGACTAGCGCCGTTCGCGAACACCGGGGAGCTGTTTTTT; CDR3: CAWSPTELRRLAPFANTGELFF
J: TRBJ1-1; size: -; V: TRBV12-3/TRBV12-4; D: -; DNA: TGTGCCAGCAGAACAGTGAACACTGAAGCTTTCTTT; CDR3: CASRTVNTEAFF
J: TRBJ1-1; size: -; V: TRBV4-1; D: -; DNA: TGCGCCAGCAGCCAGACAGAGACAGGGAACACTGAAGCTTTCTTT; CDR3: CASSQTETGNTEAFF
J: TRBJ2-5; size: -; V: TRBV18; D: -; DNA: TGTGCCAGCTCACCAACCCAGGGCGTAGAGACCCAGTACTTC; CDR3: CASSPTQGVETQYF
J: TRBJ2-1; size: -; V: TRBV2; D: TRBD2; DNA: TGTGCCAGCGGGGGTAAGCGGGAGGGCCTTTGGTACAATGAGCAGTTCTTC; CDR3: CASGGKREGLWYNEQFF
J: TRBJ1-4; size: once; V: TRBV18; D: -; DNA: TGTGCCAGCTCACCGAGGGCAGGGTTCCCCTCTAATGAAAAACTGTTTTTT; CDR3: CASSPRAGFPSNEKLFF
J: TRBJ1-2; size: -; V: TRBV13; D: -; DNA: TGTGCCAGCAGCTGGGGTGGCAGGGCCCTGCTTTTAGGCTACACCTTC; CDR3: CASSWGGRALLLGYTF
J: TRBJ2-1; size: -; V: TRBV24-1; D: TRBD2; DNA: TGTGCCACCACCTACCCGACTAGCGGGAGTGGCAGGAATGAGCAGTTCTTC; CDR3: CATTYPTSGSGRNEQFF
J: TRBJ2-7; size: once; V: TRBV11-3; D: TRBD1; DNA: TGTGCCAGCAGCCCCGGGACAGGGAATTTGTACGAGCAGTACTTC; CDR3: CASSPGTGNLYEQYF
J: TRBJ2-2; size: -; V: TRBV19; D: -; DNA: TGTGCCAGTAGGCTAGAGGTGGAATCCGGGGAGCTGTTTTTT; CDR3: CASRLEVESGELFF
J: TRBJ2-7; size: -; V: TRBV5-5; D: -; DNA: TGTGCCAGCAGCTTGGTCGTCGGGAGCTACGAGCAGTACTTC; CDR3: CASSLVVGSYEQYF
J: TRBJ2-7; size: -; V: TRBV2; D: TRBD1; DNA: TGTGCCAGCACCAGACAGGGGTTGCCCTACGAGCAGTACTTC; CDR3: CASTRQGLPYEQYF
J: TRBJ1-5; size: once; V: TRBV5-5; D: -; DNA: TGTGCCAGCAGCTTGTTTGTGGATCAGCCCCAGCATTTT; CDR3: CASSLFVDQPQHF
J: TRBJ1-2; size: once; V: TRBV15; D: -; DNA: TGTGCCACCAGCAGAGCTACCAAGGCTAAGGGGTCTTATGGCTACACCTTC; CDR3: CATSRATKAKGSYGYTF
J: TRBJ2-1; size: once; V: TRBV24-1; D: -; DNA: TGTGCCACCAGTGACATGGACAGTACCCGCCCGTACAATGAGCAGTTCTTC; CDR3: CATSDMDSTRPYNEQFF
J: TRBJ1-1; size: -; V: TRBV7-2; D: -; DNA: TGTGCCAGCAGCTTAGGATTCGGGGGGATGAACACTGAAGCTTTCTTT; CDR3: CASSLGFGGMNTEAFF
J: TRBJ2-5; size: -; V: TRBV7-6; D: -; DNA: TGTGCCAGCAGCTTAGGGGGGTCTCGAGAGACCCAGTACTTC; CDR3: CASSLGGSRETQYF
J: TRBJ1-6; size: once; V: TRBV5-6; D: TRBD1; DNA: TGTGCCAGCAGCTTGGCGGGACAGGGAAATAATTCACCCCTCCACTTT; CDR3: CASSLAGQGNNSPLHF
J: TRBJ2-3; size: -; V: TRBV9; D: -; DNA: TGTGCCAGCAGCGCCGGGTGGGGCTCCACAGATACGCAGTATTTT; CDR3: CASSAGWGSTDTQYF
J: TRBJ1-2; size: -; V: TRBV24-1; D: -; DNA: TGTGCCACCAGTGACCCAACCGGTGGGGAGGGCTACACCTTC; CDR3: CATSDPTGGEGYTF
J: TRBJ2-1; size: -; V: TRBV30; D: TRBD1; DNA: TGTGCCTCGATGACAGGGGTGAATGAGCAGTTCTTC; CDR3: CASMTGVNEQFF
J: TRBJ2-3; size: -; V: TRBV14; D: -; DNA: TGTGCCAGCAGCCAAGAACGGGGGTACACAGATACGCAGTATTTT; CDR3: CASSQERGYTDTQYF
J: TRBJ2-1; size: -; V: TRBV18; D: TRBD2; DNA: TGTGCCAGCTCACCAGCTAGCGGGAACTACAATGAGCAGTTCTTC; CDR3: CASSPASGNYNEQFF
J: TRBJ2-1; size: -; V: TRBV9; D: -; DNA: TGTGCCAGCAGCGTAGAGGTGGAGGGACCCAATGAGCAGTTCTTC; CDR3: CASSVEVEGPNEQFF
J: TRBJ1-6; size: -; V: TRBV11-2; D: TRBD1; DNA: TGTGCCAGCAGAACCATTCAGGGGGATAATTCACCCCTCCACTTT; CDR3: CASRTIQGDNSPLHF
J: TRBJ1-2; size: -; V: TRBV5-4; D: TRBD1; DNA: TGTGCCAGCAGCTTACGACAGGGGGCGCGCCGTGGCTACACCTTC; CDR3: CASSLRQGARRGYTF
J: TRBJ2-5; size: once; V: TRBV5-8; D: -; DNA: TGTGCCAGCAGCATGGGACTTCAAGAGACCCAGTACTTC; CDR3: CASSMGLQETQYF
J: TRBJ1-6; size: -; V: TRBV28; D: TRBD1; DNA: TGTGCCAGCAGTTTAGTCCAAGGGGGCCATTCACCCCTCCACTTT; CDR3: CASSLVQGGHSPLHF
J: TRBJ1-1; size: -; V: TRBV18; D: -; DNA: TGTGCCAGCTCACCTAACCTCGGCGGGGGGAACACTGAAGCTTTCTTT; CDR3: CASSPNLGGGNTEAFF
J: TRBJ2-5; size: -; V: TRBV6-2/TRBV6-3; D: -; DNA: TGTGCCAGCAGTCCAAGTACTCCTGCCCAGTACTTC; CDR3: CASSPSTPAQYF
J: TRBJ1-5; size: -; V: TRBV19; D: -; DNA: TGTGCCAGTAGTATGGCCAGGGCCGACAATCAGCCCCAGCATTTT; CDR3: CASSMARADNQPQHF
J: TRBJ2-7; size: -; V: TRBV6-2/TRBV6-3; D: -; DNA: TGTGCCAGCAGTTACTCGACAGAGGGCGAGCAGTACTTC; CDR3: CASSYSTEGEQYF
J: TRBJ1-2; size: -; V: TRBV6-2/TRBV6-3; D: TRBD1; DNA: TGTGCCAGCAGTTCCGGGACAGGCTACAGACATGGCTACACCTTC; CDR3: CASSSGTGYRHGYTF
J: TRBJ2-2; size: -; V: TRBV19; D: TRBD1; DNA: TGTGCCAGTAGGACAGGGGCGAACACCGGGGAGCTGTTTTTT; CDR3: CASRTGANTGELFF
J: TRBJ2-1; size: once; V: TRBV7-8; D: TRBD2; DNA: TGTGCCAGCAGATCATATGGAGGCGGGAGTGTTGAGCAGTTCTTC; CDR3: CASRSYGGGSVEQFF
J: TRBJ2-1; size: -; V: TRBV7-9; D: TRBD1; DNA: TGTGCCAGCAGCTTTGGGACAGCATACAATGAGCAGTTCTTC; CDR3: CASSFGTAYNEQFF
J: TRBJ2-2; size: -; V: TRBV30; D: TRBD2; DNA: TGTGCCTGGAGTGTAGGCTGGCGGGAGGGCCAGGACACCGGGGAGCTGTTTTTT; CDR3: CAWSVGWREGQDTGELFF
J: TRBJ1-2; size: -; V: TRBV12-5; D: -; DNA: TGTGCTAGTGGTTCCCGCGCTGGGGCTGGCAGAGCTAACTATGGCTACACCTTC; CDR3: CASGSRAGAGRANYGYTF
J: TRBJ1-4; size: -; V: TRBV7-9; D: -; DNA: TGTGCCAGCAGCTATGGACAGGAAAAACTGTTTTTT; CDR3: CASSYGQEKLFF
J: TRBJ2-7; size: -; V: TRBV19; D: -; DNA: TGTGCCAGTAGTCCGGGACGCAATTCTTTCTACGAGCAGTACTTC; CDR3: CASSPGRNSFYEQYF
J: TRBJ1-2; size: -; V: TRBV18; D: -; DNA: TGTGCCAGCTCCCGTATGGGGGTCTATGGCTACACCTTC; CDR3: CASSRMGVYGYTF
J: TRBJ2-4; size: -; V: TRBV2; D: -; DNA: TGTGCCAGCACAGCACTAGCCAAAAACATTCAGTACTTC; CDR3: CASTALAKNIQYF
J: TRBJ1-6; size: -; V: TRBV28; D: -; DNA: TGTGCCAGCAGTCCGGGGACCATTAATTCACCCCTCCACTTT; CDR3: CASSPGTINSPLHF
J: TRBJ2-5; size: once; V: TRBV9; D: TRBD2; DNA: TGTGCCAGCAGCGTTGGACTAGCGGGAGGGGGAGAGACCCAGTACTTC; CDR3: CASSVGLAGGGETQYF
J: TRBJ1-1; size: few; V: TRBV28; D: -; DNA: TGTGTGACACTAACGGGAGACACTGAAGCTTTCTTT; CDR3: CVTLTGDTEAFF
J: TRBJ1-2; size: -; V: TRBV28; D: -; DNA: TGTGCCAGCAGTTTTAAAGGGTATGGCTACACCTTC; CDR3: CASSFKGYGYTF
J: TRBJ2-1; size: -; V: TRBV9; D: -; DNA: TGTGCCAGCAGCGTAGGTAGTGGGAGGCGGTACAATGAGCAGTTCTTC; CDR3: CASSVGSGRRYNEQFF
J: TRBJ2-7; size: -; V: TRBV7-9; D: TRBD1; DNA: TGTGCCAGCAGCGAGGTGGTCCACAGGGGCGAGCAGTACTTC; CDR3: CASSEVVHRGEQYF
J: TRBJ1-3; size: -; V: TRBV7-9; D: -; DNA: TGTGCCAGCAGCCGAAATTCCGGGACGTTCGGAAACACCATATATTTT; CDR3: CASSRNSGTFGNTIYF